This T cell receptor beta chain comes out of a study of blood T cell repertoires in COVID-19. Study at large: There were acute and convalescent COVID-19 samples, and they came from the United States, Italy and Spain. T cells, B-cell-depleted T cells, or PBMCs provided the cDNA or gDNA that served as material.

The V and J ends lost 3 bases and 5 bases, in that order; junction bases with no gene match: 5. The CDR3 is made up of 15 amino acids. Per germline, CDR1 LNHDA and CDR2 SQIVND (reference sequence). Per the original data handling: Estimation of nucleated cell counts relied on the amplification of reference gene primers. The data were produced by immunoSEQ multiplex PCR, yet TCRdb's version contains in-frame clones alone and is incomplete. The V and J calls and the clone size are those of that table, but D and trimming were determined from the DNA. The sample yields some 130,000 clones, almost 80% seen once.

The chain recombines TRBV19 with TRBJ2-2, with 8 bases lining up with TRBD1. Source material: peripheral blood. This receptor was obtained from a man aged 55 to 70 who had recovered from COVID-19. DNA for the CDR3: TGTGCCAGTAGTATCGGGACAGGACTAACCGGGGAGCTGTTTTTT. It yields the protein CASSIGTGLTGELFF.